This T cell receptor beta chain was captured by sequencing in a study of cytomegalovirus exposure and HLA in healthy donors. The wider study: Sequencing of roughly 180 million T cells in an earlier analysis found around 110 million unique TCR beta sequences. Study conclusions and caveats: One variant, a missense change in DCLRE1C, was linked in a later analysis to TCR beta V- and J-gene trimming. Fewer N-insertions (relative to the roughly 610-donor mean) were reportedly seen in an Asian-associated ancestry cluster in a later analysis. Most subjects had HLA-A and HLA-B alleles reportedly predicted accurately by TCR beta sequences.

PCR primers comprised 60 Vbeta and 13 Jbeta primers. The assay was immunoSEQ multiplex PCR, and TCRdb's table has in-frame clones only and misses some. The sample carries 150,000 to 200,000 clones, roughly 72% recorded once. V lost 11 bases and J lost 2; bases outside the gene matches: 15. The CDR3 is 17 residues long. The germline gives CDR1 MDHEN, CDR2 SYDVKM. For this clone: Antigen unknown.

V usage is TRBV28 and J usage is TRBJ1-1; 12 bases match TRBD1. Material: PBMCs. The sequence derives from a man between 40 and 49 years old in good health and CMV-seronegative. The CDR3 sequence is CAGNSPGQGAGNTEAFF. For the CDR3, the DNA is TGTGCCGGAAATTCCCCGGGACAGGGGGCGGGCAACACTGAAGCTTTCTTT.